The source of this T cell receptor beta chain is a study of blood T cell repertoires in COVID-19. The length of the CDR3 is 13 residues. With V trimmed by 7 bases and J by 4 bases, 3 bases remained unmatched. Sequencing was performed with immunoSEQ multiplex PCR; in TCRdb, only in-frame clones are kept and a portion is missing. The sample yields approximately 150,000 clones, approximately 88% seen once. Material for sequencing was peripheral blood. The V gene is TRBV12-3 or TRBV12-4, the J gene TRBJ1-2; 10 nucleotides align to TRBD1. The source of this sequence is an elderly woman with acute or convalescent COVID-19. The CDR3 loop is CASTGQGGYGYTF. The CDR3 DNA reads TGTGCCAGCACCGGACAGGGGGGCTATGGCTACACCTTC.